Below are 5 T cell receptor beta chains sequenced from a single sample in a study of T cell repertoires in cytomegalovirus infection. One entry per CDR3 protein results from TCRdb running MiXCR on the reads. The table shows around 210,000 distinct CDR3 sequences, with around 6.6% occurring only once. The sequenced sample was PBMCs. The receptors come from a human donor in good health (CMV status not recorded). Some clones in this sample may be carry-over from other donors' samples.

This clonotype was detected ten times or more. The genes are TRBV6-1 and TRBJ2-2; no clear D. CDR3 size: 12 residues. Germline V gene sequence: CDR1 MNHNS, CDR2 SASEGT. Trimming took 5 bases from V and 4 from J, leaving 5 bases between them. As DNA, the CDR3 is TGTGCCAGCAGTATCTTCACCGGGGAGCTGTTTTTT. Translation: CASSIFTGELFF.

In its sample, this clonotype was seen many times. The chain is built from TRBV19 and TRBJ2-5; 11 nucleotides line up with TRBD1. Per the germline V gene, CDR1 is LNHDA and CDR2 is SQIVND (reference sequence). The CDR3 sequence is 14 residues long. V lost 6 bases and J lost 6; bases outside the gene matches: 6. The chain's CDR3 is CASSPDRGRKTQYF. DNA of the CDR3: TGTGCCAGTAGCCCGGACAGGGGGCGGAAGACCCAGTACTTC. The variable domain in full, with the rest retrieved from reference TRBV19 and TRBJ2-5, is DGGITQSPKYLFRKEGQNVTLSCEQNLNHDAMYWYRQDPGQGLRLIYYSQIVNDFQKGDIAEGYSVSREKKESFPLTVTSAQKNPTAFYLCASSPDRGRKTQYFGPGTRLLVL.

This clonotype was seen a few times. V usage is TRBV6-5 and J usage is TRBJ1-5, with D unresolved. Between the trimmed V and J ends, which lost 4 bases and 0 bases, there was a span of 10 bases. The V gene's germline CDR1 is MNHEY and CDR2 SVGAGI. This CDR3 contains 15 residues. CDR3: CASSLRSYSNQPQHF. CDR3 bases: TGTGCCAGCAGTTTGCGGAGTTATAGCAATCAGCCCCAGCATTTT.

The sample holds many counts of this clonotype. The chain recombines TRBV30 with TRBJ2-2, with 9 bases fitting TRBD2. J was trimmed by 1 base and V by 7 bases; bases with no gene match: 4. Germline V CDR1 and CDR2: GTSNPN, SVGIG (reference sequence). CDR3 length: 14 amino acids. The CDR3 region is CAYMRGGNTGELFF. CDR3 DNA: TGTGCCTATATGCGGGGGGGGAACACCGGGGAGCTGTTTTTT.

This clonotype has ten or more counts. The chain has TRBV6-1 and TRBJ1-5; D perhaps matches TRBD1 (6 bases). Trimming stripped 6 bases from V and 4 bases from J, with 22 bases between. The germline V gene encodes CDR1 MNHNS and CDR2 SASEGT. The CDR3 loop spans 17 amino acids. CDR3 region: CASSLSSGGAGNQPQHF. The CDR3 nucleotides read TGTGCCAGCAGCCTTTCATCGGGGGGGGCAGGAAATCAGCCCCAGCATTTT.